This T cell receptor (beta chain) was retrieved from a study of human T cells and chemical hapten exposure. Turning to the study itself: Sensitization involved placing 2% DPC onto a 2 cm by 2 cm region of upper inner arm skin. Chiefly female patients presented with alopecia areata, totalis or universalis.

This clonotype was detected a few times. The germline V gene has CDR1 LNHDA and CDR2 SQIVND (reference sequence). V was pared by 3 bases and J by 5 bases, with 10 bases of the junction left unmatched. The CDR3 is 17 amino acids. Sample time point: patch test 3, about 24 weeks after DPC sensitization. Treatment described: therapeutic diphenylcyclopropenone sensitization with weekly scalp DPC. Drawing of blood took place ahead of applying each patch test. Individual cDNA molecules (in the library) carried attached unique molecular identifiers. TCRdb called the RACE reads again in MiXCR, with one record for every CDR3 protein. This sample has roughly 50,000 distinct CDR3 sequences, with roughly a tenth found just once.

The clonotype comes from a woman aged 40 to 50 with alopecia areata. Some clones in this sample may be carry-over from other donors' samples. The sequencing here drew on whole blood, taken in connection with sensitization to the hapten diphenylcyclopropenone (DPC). This chain links TRBV19 with TRBJ2-6; TRBD1 agrees at 7 bases. The CDR3 loop reads CASSIYGTEGWANVLTF. The CDR3, as DNA: TGTGCCAGTAGTATTTACGGGACAGAAGGCTGGGCCAACGTCCTGACTTTC.